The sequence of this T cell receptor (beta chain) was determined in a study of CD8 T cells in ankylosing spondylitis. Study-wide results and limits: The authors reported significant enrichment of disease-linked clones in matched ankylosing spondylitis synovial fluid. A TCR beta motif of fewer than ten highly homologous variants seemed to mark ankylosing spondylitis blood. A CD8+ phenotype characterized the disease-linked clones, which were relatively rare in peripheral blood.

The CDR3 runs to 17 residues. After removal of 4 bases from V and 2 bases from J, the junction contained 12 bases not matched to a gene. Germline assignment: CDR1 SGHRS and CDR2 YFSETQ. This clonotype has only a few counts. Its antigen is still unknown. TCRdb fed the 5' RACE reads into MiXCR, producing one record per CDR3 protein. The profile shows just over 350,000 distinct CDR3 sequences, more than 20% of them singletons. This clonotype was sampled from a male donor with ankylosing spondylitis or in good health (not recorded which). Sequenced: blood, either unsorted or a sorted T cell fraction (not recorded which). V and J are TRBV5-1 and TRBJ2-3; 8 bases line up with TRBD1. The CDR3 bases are TGCGCCAGCAGCCTAAGCCCGGACAGGGAGCTCACAGATACGCAGTATTTT. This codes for CASSLSPDRELTDTQYF.